This note documents a single T cell receptor (beta chain) sequence. The sample belongs to a study of blood T cell repertoires in COVID-19. Overall study context: Researchers got acute and convalescent COVID-19 samples from the United States, Italy and Spain. The cDNA or gDNA used as material had been derived from T cells, B-cell-depleted T cells, or PBMCs.

The CDR3 is 15 amino acids. V trimming: 0 bases; J trimming: 1 base; junction bases outside the gene matches: 1. The germline V gene has CDR1 SGDLS and CDR2 YYNGEE. How the authors handled the data: By means of reference gene primer amplification, nucleated cell counts were estimated. TCRdb's table, derived via immunoSEQ multiplex PCR, lists solely in-frame clones and lacks some. The V and J calls and clone size come from that table; D and trimming were worked out from the DNA. Found here are about 22,000 clones, about 90% of them singletons; the top ten hold approximately 2.6%. The sequencing input was peripheral blood. The chain uses TRBV9 and TRBJ2-1, with TRBD2 identical over 7 bases. This TCR came from a man aged 70 or older with acute or convalescent COVID-19. CDR3 sequence: CASSVGEGSYNEQFF. The CDR3 coding sequence is TGTGCCAGCAGCGTAGGGGAGGGGTCCTACAATGAGCAGTTCTTC.